Following are 17 T cell receptor beta chains from one sample sequenced in a study of T-cell memory formation after mild COVID-19. MiXCR, run by TCRdb on the 5' RACE reads, gives a single entry per CDR3 protein. The table includes roughly 250,000 distinct CDR3 sequences, roughly a sixth detected once. Sequencing was performed on PBMCs or a T cell subset sorted from them (not recorded which). The source of these receptors is a man between 18 and 29 years old who had mild COVID-19 (a few samples of this study predate the infection). Cell type and time point are not known.

This clonotype occurred a few times. The chain couples TRBV12-5 to TRBJ1-2, with a tentative D call TRBD1 (6 bases). Germline V gives CDR1 LGHNT, CDR2 FRNRAP. The CDR3 spans 12 residues. V lost 7 bases and J lost 8, with 14 bases in between. This CDR3 is CASALGAAGYTF. CDR3 coding DNA: TGTGCTAGTGCCCTGGGGGCAGCGGGCTACACCTTC.

This clonotype was seen more than once but under ten times. This chain links TRBV7-3 with TRBJ2-6; tentatively, D is TRBD2 (6 bases). Germline V gene lookup returns CDR1 SGHTA and CDR2 FQGTGA. CDR3 length: 16 residues. V lost 3 bases and J 2 bases, leaving 11 bases between the germline ends. The CDR3 region is CASSFPAGTGANVLTF. The CDR3 DNA sequence: TGTGCCAGCAGCTTTCCGGCGGGGACTGGGGCCAACGTCCTGACTTTC.

A few counts support this clonotype. The chain uses TRBV29-1 and TRBJ1-2, with no clear D. There are 12 residues in the CDR3. Looked up from germline, CDR1 is SQVTM and CDR2 is ANQGSEA. Between the trimmed V and J ends, which lost 7 bases and 0 bases, there was a span of 9 bases. As DNA, the CDR3 is TGCAGCGACTACACAGCTAACTATGGCTACACCTTC. Translated: CSDYTANYGYTF. The whole variable domain, filled in from reference TRBV29-1 and TRBJ1-2, reads SAVISQKPSRDICQRGTSLTIQCQVDSQVTMMFWYRQQPGQSLTLIATANQGSEATYESGFVIDKFPISRPNLTFSTLTVSNMSPEDSSIYLCSDYTANYGYTFGSGTRLTVV.

The CDR3 region is CSARDPWDTQYF. For the CDR3, the DNA is TGCAGTGCTAGAGACCCTTGGGATACGCAGTATTTT. V gene TRBV20-1 combines with J gene TRBJ2-3; D not resolved. Looked up from germline, CDR1 is DFQATT and CDR2 is SNEGSKA (reference sequence). The CDR3 sequence is 12 residues long. The ends were cut back, 0 bases at V and 6 bases at J, with 7 bases in the middle.

This clonotype was seen a handful of times. V gene TRBV7-9 combines with J gene TRBJ2-7, with a tentative D call TRBD2 (7 bases). The germline gives CDR1 SEHNR, CDR2 FQNEAQ (reference sequence). This CDR3 is 17 amino acids long. V lost 4 bases, J lost 3 bases, and 22 bases lay in between. This chain's CDR3 is CASSSDRGERDNYEQYF. The CDR3 region has the DNA TGTGCCAGCAGCTCCGACCGCGGAGAGCGGGACAACTACGAGCAGTACTTC. Full variable domain (outside the CDR3, taken from reference TRBV7-9 and TRBJ2-7): DTGVSQNPRHKITKRGQNVTFRCDPISEHNRLYWYRQTLGQGPEFLTYFQNEAQLEKSRLLSDRFSAERPKGSFSTLEIQRTEQGDSAMYLCASSSDRGERDNYEQYFGPGTRLTVT.

The rearrangement joins TRBV6-2 or TRBV6-3 to TRBJ2-7; maybe TRBD1 (5 bases). The V gene lost 2 bases and the J gene lost 2 bases, with 13 bases spanning the gap. Per germline, CDR1 MNHEY and CDR2 SVGEGT. The CDR3 spans 15 residues. As DNA, the CDR3 is TGTGCCAGCAGTTACCTTACAGGCCTAACCTACGAGCAGTACTTC. Translated: CASSYLTGLTYEQYF.

The V call is TRBV20-1, the J call TRBJ2-1; D assignment may be TRBD1 or TRBD2 (5 bases each). The V and J ends lost 4 bases and 10 bases respectively, with 17 bases between them. This CDR3 spans 13 amino acids. CDR1 DFQATT and CDR2 SNEGSKA come from the germline V gene (reference sequence). The CDR3 region is CSAIRGAEEEQFF. The CDR3, as DNA: TGCAGTGCTATTCGAGGGGCCGAGGAGGAGCAGTTCTTC.

This clonotype was observed a few times. The rearrangement links TRBV5-1 to TRBJ2-1; 7 bases map to TRBD1. The V gene's germline CDR1 is SGHRS and CDR2 YFSETQ. The J segment lost 4 bases and the V segment lost 4 bases, leaving 11 bases of the junction unmatched. The CDR3 length is 16 residues. Here the CDR3 reads CASSPEPGDRYNEQFF. DNA for the CDR3: TGCGCCAGCAGCCCGGAACCCGGGGACAGATACAATGAGCAGTTCTTC.

This chain uses TRBV6-5 with TRBJ2-5; 8 bases match TRBD2. Germline V gives CDR1 MNHEY, CDR2 SVGAGI. The CDR3 totals 16 residues. Unmatched junction bases numbered 9, after V lost 1 base and J lost 5 bases. CDR3 loop: CASSYWRGDDGETQYF. The CDR3 nucleotides are TGTGCCAGCAGTTACTGGCGGGGGGATGATGGGGAGACCCAGTACTTC.

In regard to this clonotype: A much bigger clone sits one base away, suggesting this may be a read error. The chain carries TRBV7-9 and TRBJ1-2; no clear D gene. Germline V gene data show CDR1 as SEHNR and CDR2 as FQNEAQ (reference sequence). The CDR3 sequence is 11 residues long. CDR3 sequence (DNA): TGTGCCAGCAGCTACGGTGGTGGCAACACCTTC. It encodes CASSYGGGNTF. Full variable domain (remainder filled in from reference TRBV7-9 and TRBJ1-2): DTGVSQNPRHKITKRGQNVTFRCDPISEHNRLYWYRQTLGQGPEFLTYFQNEAQLEKSRLLSDRFSAERPKGSFSTLEIQRTEQGDSAMYLCASSYGGGNTFGSGTRLTVV.

The V call is TRBV4-2, the J call TRBJ2-1; 9 bases are shared with TRBD2. Germline V gene data show CDR1 as LGHNA and CDR2 as YNFKEQ. This CDR3 has 21 residues. V lost 4 bases, J lost 0 bases, and 19 bases stayed unmatched. The CDR3 bases are TGTGCCAGCAGCCCAAGCGGAATCGGGACTAGCCGCCAGAGCTCCTACAATGAGCAGTTCTTC. Translated, it gives CASSPSGIGTSRQSSYNEQFF.

This clonotype was detected a few times. The chain recombines TRBV6-5 with TRBJ2-7; 9 bases are shared with TRBD2. The germline V gene encodes CDR1 MNHEY and CDR2 SVGAGI. With 2 bases clipped from V and 0 bases from J, the junction kept 2 bases outside the gene matches. The CDR3 length is 15 residues. The CDR3 protein is CASSYSGGLSYEQYF. CDR3 in DNA: TGTGCCAGCAGTTACAGCGGGGGGCTCTCCTACGAGCAGTACTTC.

In this sample, this clonotype turned up a few times. V and J are TRBV4-1 and TRBJ2-7; D may be TRBD2 (6 bases). Germline V lookup: CDR1 MGHRA, CDR2 YSYEKL. The CDR3 spans 15 residues. Trimming stripped 1 base from V and 0 bases from J, with 10 bases between. The chain's CDR3 is CASSQVAASSYEQYV. For the CDR3, the DNA is TGCGCCAGCAGCCAAGTAGCGGCGTCCTCCTACGAGCAGTACGTC.

This clonotype came up a few times. The V and J genes are TRBV20-1 and TRBJ2-5; 7 bases match TRBD1. V shed 3 bases, J shed 3 bases, and the junction held 7 bases outside the gene matches. This CDR3 spans 14 amino acids. Per the germline V gene, CDR1 is DFQATT and CDR2 is SNEGSKA (reference sequence). The CDR3 region has the DNA TGCAGTGCTAGCATTAGACAGGGCGAAGAGACCCAGTACTTC. Its protein is CSASIRQGEETQYF.

This clonotype was seen a few times. The chain carries TRBV11-3 and TRBJ2-2; D might be TRBD1 (6 bases). Trimming took 6 bases from V and 6 from J, leaving 14 bases between them. The germline V gene has CDR1 SGHNT and CDR2 YENEEA. CDR3 length: 14 amino acids. CDR3 DNA: TGTGCCAGCAGTTCGCACAGGGAACCCGGGGAGCTGTTTTTT. It is translated as CASSSHREPGELFF. Looking up the rest from reference TRBV11-3 and TRBJ2-2 gives the full variable domain: EAGVVQSPRYKIIEKKQPVAFWCNPISGHNTLYWYLQNLGQGPELLIRYENEEAVDDSQLPKDRFSAERLKGVDSTLKIQPAELGDSAVYLCASSSHREPGELFFGEGSRLTVL.

This clonotype has only a few counts. The J gene is TRBJ2-7, the V gene TRBV9; D is perhaps TRBD1 (5 bases). V was trimmed by 0 bases and J by 4 bases, leaving 14 bases between them. The length of the CDR3 is 15 residues. CDR1 SGDLS and CDR2 YYNGEE come from the germline V gene. CDR3: CASSVVARAPYEQYV. As DNA, the CDR3 is TGTGCCAGCAGCGTAGTGGCCAGGGCCCCTTACGAGCAGTACGTC.

CDR3 nucleotide sequence: TGTGCCAGCAGGGGACAGACGGGGGCCAACGTCCTGACTTTC. Translation gives CASRGQTGANVLTF. The chain carries TRBV12-3 or TRBV12-4 and TRBJ2-6; 7 bases match TRBD1. After removal of 6 bases from V and 4 bases from J, the junction contained 3 bases not matched to a gene. The CDR3 runs to 14 residues.